This TCR beta chain is from a study of human T cells and chemical hapten exposure. As for the study in general: During the roughly 24-week study period, patients had diphenylcyclopropenone applied to the scalp every week. The patients were mostly female; they had alopecia areata, totalis or universalis.

Noted time point: patch test 1, 2 weeks after DPC sensitization. Documented treatment: therapeutic diphenylcyclopropenone sensitization with weekly scalp DPC. Whole blood that had not been fractionated was the source of extracted total RNA. Overall study results and limits: Donors, who had alopecia, may show an immune response that differs from healthy people's.

One entry per CDR3 protein, called by TCRdb with MiXCR from the RACE reads. The sample has approximately 43,000 distinct CDR3 sequences; 3% to 4.5% are singletons. This clonotype was observed at least ten times. What it recognizes is unknown. The source of this sequence is a middle-aged man with alopecia areata. Some clones in this sample may be carry-over from other donors' samples. The sequences come from whole blood, collected in connection with sensitization to the hapten diphenylcyclopropenone (DPC).

CDR3 amino acids: CASSLDASYNEQFF. For the CDR3, the DNA is TGTGCCAGCAGCTTAGATGCCAGCTACAATGAGCAGTTCTTC. The gene calls are TRBV7-8 and TRBJ2-1; D unresolved. The germline V gene encodes CDR1 SGHVS and CDR2 FQNEAQ. The CDR3 runs 14 residues. With 1 base removed from V and 3 bases from J, the gap between germline ends came to 7 bases. The full variable domain, in which reference TRBV7-8 and TRBJ2-1 provide the parts outside the CDR3, is GAGVSQSPRYKVAKRGQDVALRCDPISGHVSLFWYQQALGQGPEFLTYFQNEAQLDKSGLPSDRFFAERPEGSVSTLKIQRTQQEDSAVYLCASSLDASYNEQFFGPGTRLTVL.